These 22 T cell receptor beta chains originate from one sample sequenced in a study of blood T cell repertoires in COVID-19. The data were produced by immunoSEQ multiplex PCR, yet TCRdb's version contains in-frame clones alone and is incomplete. Altogether roughly 140,000 clones are present, 87% being singletons, with the ten largest covering less than 4.5%. Sample: peripheral blood. The receptors originated from a woman aged 55-70 years with active or convalescent COVID-19.

This chain joins TRBV7-9 and TRBJ2-1; 7 positions agree with TRBD2. The germline CDR1 and CDR2 sequences are SEHNR and FQNEAQ (reference sequence). The CDR3 totals 18 residues. With 2 bases clipped from V and 5 bases from J, the junction kept 15 bases outside the gene matches. CDR3 DNA: TGTGCCAGCAGCTTACCCGCCTTGGGGCGGGGGAGAAACAATGAGCAGTTCTTC. Its protein product is CASSLPALGRGRNNEQFF.

This rearrangement joins TRBV6-5 to TRBJ1-2, with D maybe TRBD1 (5 bases). The CDR3 contains 15 residues. Trimming took off 5 bases at V and 4 bases at J, with 17 bases between the two ends. Germline V lookup: CDR1 MNHEY, CDR2 SVGAGI. CDR3 in DNA: TGTGCCAGCAGTCCACAGGTCCCCGAGCGCTATGGCTACACCTTC. Translated: CASSPQVPERYGYTF.

Concerning this clone: In the same sample, other DNA sequences code for this CDR3. This chain connects TRBV5-1 to TRBJ1-1, with D possibly being TRBD1 (6 bases). V was cut by 4 bases and J by 1 base, with 14 bases left in between. The germline CDR1 and CDR2 sequences are SGHRS and YFSETQ. The CDR3 is 15 residues long. CDR3 bases: TGCGCCAGCAGCCTGCCCCGGGGACAGAACACTGAAGCTTTCTTT. Its translation: CASSLPRGQNTEAFF.

The chain is built from TRBV19 and TRBJ2-3; TRBD2 agrees at 8 bases. Germline V CDR1 and CDR2: LNHDA, SQIVND (reference sequence). V shed 6 bases, J shed 3 bases, and the junction held 8 bases outside the gene matches. This CDR3 has 15 residues. The CDR3 region has the DNA TGTGCCAGTAGAGAGGGCGGGGGGATTACAGATACGCAGTATTTT. Residues: CASREGGGITDTQYF. Variable domain in full (rest from reference TRBV19 and TRBJ2-3): DGGITQSPKYLFRKEGQNVTLSCEQNLNHDAMYWYRQDPGQGLRLIYYSQIVNDFQKGDIAEGYSVSREKKESFPLTVTSAQKNPTAFYLCASREGGGITDTQYFGPGTRLTVL.

V gene TRBV11-2 combines with J gene TRBJ1-4; no clear D gene. V was pared by 4 bases and J by 2 bases, with 17 bases between. The germline CDR1 and CDR2 sequences are SGHAT and FQNNGV. This CDR3 is 17 amino acids long. The CDR3 loop reads CASSSTQASSTNEKLFF. As DNA, the CDR3 is TGTGCCAGCAGCTCAACTCAAGCATCCTCCACTAATGAAAAACTGTTTTTT.

This chain connects TRBV7-9 to TRBJ2-3; 7 bases line up with TRBD2. CDR1 and CDR2 from the germline V gene are SEHNR and FQNEAQ (reference sequence). The J segment lost 5 bases and the V segment lost 4 bases, leaving 9 bases of the junction unmatched. CDR3 length: 15 amino acids. The CDR3 here is CASSSQRDYLDTQYF. The CDR3 DNA reads TGTGCCAGCAGCTCCCAAAGGGACTACCTAGATACGCAGTATTTT.

This sequence joins TRBV12-3 or TRBV12-4 and TRBJ2-1; maybe TRBD1 (5 bases). Trimming cost V 7 bases and J 4 bases, with 8 bases left between them. The CDR3 sequence is 12 residues long. CDR3 amino acids: CASTDRYNEQFF. CDR3 DNA sequence: TGTGCCAGCACCGACAGATACAATGAGCAGTTCTTC.

The rearrangement uses TRBV11-3 and TRBJ1-1; no definite D call. V gave up 2 bases and J gave up 3 bases, with 7 bases separating them. The length of the CDR3 is 13 residues. CDR1 is SGHNT and CDR2 is YENEEA in the germline V gene. The CDR3 sequence: CASSLQEDTEAFF. In DNA, the CDR3 is TGTGCCAGCAGCTTACAGGAAGACACTGAAGCTTTCTTT.

As for this clone: The junction does not match germline at one end; this may be a read error. The rearrangement links TRBV7-7 to TRBJ2-7; 13 positions agree with TRBD2. There are 14 residues in the CDR3. The germline CDR1 and CDR2 sequences are SSHAT and FNYEAQ (reference sequence). Here the CDR3 reads CASSTGGLAGEQYF. The CDR3 DNA reads as TGTGCTAGCAGCACAGGGGGACTAGCGGGGGAGCAGTACTTC.

V usage is TRBV6-6 and J usage is TRBJ2-3, with TRBD2 matching over 12 bases. This CDR3 has 16 amino acids. With V trimmed by 7 bases and J by 5 bases, 10 bases remained unmatched. Germline V gene sequence: CDR1 MNHNY, CDR2 SVGAGI (reference sequence). This chain's CDR3 is CASNDPSGGAKDTQYF. The CDR3 DNA is TGTGCCAGCAACGACCCTAGCGGGGGGGCCAAAGATACGCAGTATTTT.

In this sample, this clone turned up many times. V gene TRBV7-2 combines with J gene TRBJ2-7; a possible D gene is TRBD2 (5 bases). V lost 7 bases to trimming and J lost 6 bases, with 13 bases between them. CDR1 is SGHTA and CDR2 is FQGNSA in the germline V gene. This CDR3 has 12 amino acids. CDR3 protein: CASNQAAGEQYF. The CDR3 DNA follows: TGTGCCAGCAACCAAGCGGCGGGCGAGCAGTACTTC.

V usage is TRBV6-5 and J usage is TRBJ1-2; weak D call: TRBD1 (5 bases). The CDR3 spans 13 residues. Germline V gene sequence: CDR1 MNHEY, CDR2 SVGAGI. V lost 8 bases and J 5 bases, leaving 15 bases between the germline ends. The chain's CDR3 is CASPGGIAYGYTF. CDR3 in DNA: TGTGCCAGCCCGGGGGGGATCGCTTATGGCTACACCTTC.

The chain links TRBV10-3 to TRBJ2-7; 8 positions match TRBD2. CDR1 is ENHRY, CDR2 SYGVKD, per germline. Losses at the gene ends were 8 bases for V and 2 bases for J; bases not matched to a gene: 5. The CDR3 extends over 13 amino acids. CDR3 sequence reads: CAISSGPAYEQYF. As DNA, the CDR3 is TGTGCCATCTCTAGCGGGCCCGCCTACGAGCAGTACTTC.

The chain carries TRBV10-3 and TRBJ2-5; 8 positions agree with TRBD1. Germline trimming cut 10 bases from V and 4 bases from J; bases unmatched to any gene: 8. The CDR3 is made up of 13 amino acids. Looked up from germline, CDR1 is ENHRY and CDR2 is SYGVKD. The CDR3 sequence is CASGQGEGETQYF. CDR3 nucleotides: TGTGCCAGTGGACAGGGTGAGGGAGAGACCCAGTACTTC.

J is TRBJ2-5 and V is TRBV5-1, with 9 bases fitting TRBD2. Trimming at V came to 4 bases and at J to 4 bases, leaving 8 bases not matched to a gene. The CDR3 sequence is 15 residues long. Germline loops: CDR1 SGHRS, CDR2 YFSETQ. CDR3 in DNA: TGCGCCAGCAGCACAGCGGGGGGCTTGGGAGAGACCCAGTACTTC. Its protein is CASSTAGGLGETQYF.

The chain is built from TRBV9 and TRBJ1-1; the D gene is possibly TRBD1 (5 bases). Germline V gene sequence: CDR1 SGDLS, CDR2 YYNGEE. V lost 9 bases and J 0 bases, leaving 21 bases between the germline ends. The length of the CDR3 is 16 residues. The CDR3 here is CATTPAGRGMNTEAFF. CDR3 in DNA: TGTGCCACCACACCGGCCGGTAGGGGAATGAACACTGAAGCTTTCTTT.

On this clone: It is unclear where the CDR3 begins or ends on the DNA, so no DNA is shown, and the CDR3 is as TCRdb lists it. The chain recombines TRBV7-2 with TRBJ2-1; the table names TRBD2, a call not compared with the DNA. Germline lookup yields CDR1 SGHTA and CDR2 FQGNSA. The CDR3 length equals 13 residues, ends included. CDR3 protein: CASSLVASGIKFF.

The chain recombines TRBV12-5 with TRBJ1-1, with a weak D call TRBD1 (5 bases). Between the trimmed V and J ends, which lost 7 bases and 1 base, there was a span of 10 bases. The CDR3 sequence is 13 residues long. The germline V gene has CDR1 LGHNT and CDR2 FRNRAP. The CDR3 DNA reads as TGTGCTAGTGATCGGGGGACGAACACTGAAGCTTTCTTT. Protein product: CASDRGTNTEAFF.

The genes are TRBV9 and TRBJ2-2; the match to TRBD2 covers 8 bases. The CDR3 totals 14 residues. The ends lost 3 bases at V and 7 bases at J; junction bases unmatched: 5. The V gene's germline CDR1 is SGDLS and CDR2 YYNGEE. The CDR3 loop is CASSGPGGDGELFF. For the CDR3, the DNA is TGTGCCAGCAGCGGCCCCGGGGGGGACGGGGAGCTGTTTTTT. Filled out from reference TRBV9 and TRBJ2-2, the complete variable domain reads DSGVTQTPKHLITATGQRVTLRCSPRSGDLSVYWYQQSLDQGLQFLIQYYNGEERAKGNILERFSAQQFPDLHSELNLSSLELGDSALYFCASSGPGGDGELFFGEGSRLTVL.

This sequence joins TRBV5-4 and TRBJ2-5; perhaps TRBD2 as D (5 bases). The V and J ends lost 4 bases and 3 bases respectively, with 13 bases between them. CDR1 and CDR2 (germline): SGHNT, YYREEE (reference sequence). The CDR3 extends over 14 amino acids. CDR3 coding DNA: TGTGCCAGCAGCAGGTCGGGATCCGAAGAGACCCAGTACTTC. Encoded protein: CASSRSGSEETQYF.

This chain joins TRBV2 and TRBJ2-7, with 7 positions matching TRBD2. Germline CDR1 SNHLY, CDR2 FYNNEI. The CDR3 loop spans 14 amino acids. After removal of 6 bases from V and 0 bases from J, the junction contained 5 bases not matched to a gene. The CDR3 is CASRGGGLSYEQYF. The CDR3 DNA is TGTGCCAGCAGGGGGGGAGGGCTCTCCTACGAGCAGTACTTC.

The gene calls are TRBV27 and TRBJ1-6; D uncertain. Trimming left V 3 bases short and J 7 bases short, with 13 bases between. Germline V gene data show CDR1 as MNHEY and CDR2 as SMNVEV (reference sequence). There are 15 residues in the CDR3. This CDR3 reads CASSFARGGNSPLHF. In DNA form, the CDR3 reads TGTGCCAGCAGTTTTGCCCGCGGAGGCAATTCACCCCTCCACTTT.